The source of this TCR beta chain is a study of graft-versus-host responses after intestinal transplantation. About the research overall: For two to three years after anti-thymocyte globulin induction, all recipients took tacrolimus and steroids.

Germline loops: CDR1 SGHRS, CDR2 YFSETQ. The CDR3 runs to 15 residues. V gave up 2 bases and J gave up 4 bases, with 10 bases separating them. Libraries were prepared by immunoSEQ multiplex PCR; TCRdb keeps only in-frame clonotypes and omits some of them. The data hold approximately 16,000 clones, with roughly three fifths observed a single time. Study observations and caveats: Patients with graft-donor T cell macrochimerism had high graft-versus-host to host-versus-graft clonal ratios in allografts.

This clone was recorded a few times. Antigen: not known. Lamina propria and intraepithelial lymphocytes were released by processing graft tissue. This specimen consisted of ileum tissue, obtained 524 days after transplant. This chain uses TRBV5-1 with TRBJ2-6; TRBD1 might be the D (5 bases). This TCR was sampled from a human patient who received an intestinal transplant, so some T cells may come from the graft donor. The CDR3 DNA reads TGCGCCAGCAGCTTAGCAGGGTGGGGGGCCAACGTCCTGACTTTC. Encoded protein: CASSLAGWGANVLTF. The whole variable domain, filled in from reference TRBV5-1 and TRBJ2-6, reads KAGVTQTPRYLIKTRGQQVTLSCSPISGHRSVSWYQQTPGQGLQFLFEYFSETQRNKGNFPGRFSGRQFSNSRSEMNVSTLELGDSALYLCASSLAGWGANVLTFGAGSRLTVL.